A selection of T cell receptor beta chains follows, all from one sample in a study of identical twins. TCRdb itself ran the 5' RACE reads through MiXCR, one entry per CDR3 protein. This sample has around 250,000 distinct CDR3 sequences, with about an eighth found just once. These data were also filed under a second study, of yellow fever vaccine responses in identical twins.

The specimen was memory (CD45RO+) T cells sorted from blood. The source is a woman aged 18-29 years in good health. Both conserved end residues are trimmed from each CDR3. Rows give clone size only sometimes, using once, few, many, or a class for an expanded clone.

cdr3_length,j_call,v_call,clone_size,cdr3_aa
13,TRBJ2-6,TRBV4-3,NA,ASSSQGSGANVLT
10,TRBJ2-2,TRBV25-1,few,ASNLNTGELF
12,TRBJ2-2,TRBV20-1,NA,SGREGANTGELF
11,TRBJ1-1,TRBV29-1,many,SVEAGVNTEAF
12,TRBJ1-6,TRBV20-1,NA,SASKGDTYSPLH
13,TRBJ2-7,TRBV27,few,ASSEPGTASYEQY
13,TRBJ2-1,TRBV20-1,many,SAGTSGRADNEQF
9,TRBJ2-5,TRBV29-1,NA,SGGPGETQY
11,TRBJ2-5,TRBV11-2,few,ASSLAFRETQY
13,TRBJ2-3,TRBV30,NA,AWSAGQHFRDTQY
14,TRBJ1-4,TRBV7-8,few,ASSLVSRAANEKLF
10,TRBJ1-2,TRBV28,few,ASSVGTSGYT
13,TRBJ1-1,TRBV25-1,many,ASSPTKSWSTEAF
12,TRBJ2-5,TRBV5-1,NA,ASSLDRVQETQY
13,TRBJ2-3,TRBV6-2/TRBV6-3,NA,ASNQGGRETDTQY
14,TRBJ1-6,TRBV5-1,few,ASSLGHLSYNSPLH
16,TRBJ2-6,TRBV5-1,NA,ASSPERGGPSGANVLT
15,TRBJ2-1,TRBV3-1,few,ASSQDQGISFYNEQF
11,TRBJ2-3,TRBV10-3,few,AISRHTADTQY
11,TRBJ1-1,TRBV5-1,many,ASSLRPNTEAF
14,TRBJ2-2,TRBV5-5,few,ASSRSGQTNTGELF
12,TRBJ2-7,TRBV28,many,ASSTGLDLYEQY
10,TRBJ1-4,TRBV3-1,NA,ASSQDVEKLF
13,TRBJ2-7,TRBV7-9,NA,ATTWGGPPAYEQY
13,TRBJ2-1,TRBV5-1,many,ASSRASGGYNEQF
12,TRBJ2-1,TRBV20-1,many,SAGLAGGSNEQF
11,TRBJ2-3,TRBV20-1,NA,SPQITSTDTQY
13,TRBJ2-5,TRBV5-1,few,ASSTTQGAGETQY
10,TRBJ1-4,TRBV28,many,ASRPDTEKLF
11,TRBJ1-5,TRBV2,many,ASSEAAQGPQH
15,TRBJ2-2,TRBV28,NA,ASSLLGDISNTGELF
13,TRBJ2-3,TRBV19,few,ASSITGANTDTQY
14,TRBJ2-5,TRBV5-5,few,ASSLRPGTGEETQY
13,TRBJ2-2,TRBV30,NA,AWSDLAGDTGELF
13,TRBJ2-6,TRBV2,few,ASSALSSGANVLT
12,TRBJ2-5,TRBV20-1,NA,SASPRTGEETQY
15,TRBJ2-2,TRBV7-2,NA,ASSLVAGRANTGELF
12,TRBJ2-3,TRBV4-2,NA,ASSQGPSADTQY
16,TRBJ2-4,TRBV25-1,many,ASSEYQIGQGAKNIQY
11,TRBJ2-5,TRBV15,few,ATSRSTEETQY
15,TRBJ2-7,TRBV4-3,many,ASSQDFASGLPYEQY
11,TRBJ2-5,TRBV7-6,many,ASSFDGGETQY
13,TRBJ2-7,TRBV29-1,NA,SVDTTGVPPYEQY
16,TRBJ2-1,TRBV15,NA,ATSRDAGGQGTHNEQF
15,TRBJ2-1,TRBV5-1,NA,ASSTGLAGGGYNEQF
14,TRBJ1-5,TRBV7-9,NA,ASRPWGGQSNQPQH
13,TRBJ2-7,TRBV3-1,NA,ASSQALALAYEQY
13,TRBJ2-3,TRBV5-1,few,ASSPWGFSSDTQY
11,TRBJ2-1,TRBV10-3,NA,AIVASGYNEQF
13,TRBJ1-6,TRBV7-9,few,ASSFGMTGISPLH